A selection of T cell receptor beta chains follows, all from one sample in a study of T cells in Graves' hyperthyroidism and ophthalmopathy. TCRdb re-called the multiplex PCR reads with MiXCR, one entry per CDR3 protein. The table records approximately 610,000 distinct CDR3 sequences, roughly 14% of them present only once. The sequencing sample was made of blood. Every receptor here comes from a woman between 40 and 50 years old with Graves' ophthalmopathy. Both conserved end residues are part of each CDR3. Each record gives: CDR3 length, J gene, clone size, V gene, CDR3 protein. Not every row has a clone size; where given, it reads once, few, many or a size class.

cdr3_length: 13
j_call: TRBJ1-1
clone_size: many
v_call: TRBV7-2
cdr3_aa: CASSFEQYTEAFF

cdr3_length: 15
j_call: TRBJ2-7
clone_size: -
v_call: TRBV6-5
cdr3_aa: CASSLAGGSDYEQYF

cdr3_length: 12
j_call: TRBJ2-7
clone_size: many
v_call: TRBV6-1
cdr3_aa: CASSVGDYEQYF

cdr3_length: 12
j_call: TRBJ2-7
clone_size: many
v_call: TRBV12-3/TRBV12-4
cdr3_aa: CASSLINREQYF

cdr3_length: 14
j_call: TRBJ2-7
clone_size: -
v_call: TRBV12-3/TRBV12-4
cdr3_aa: CASSFVGTSSEQYF

cdr3_length: 16
j_call: TRBJ1-2
clone_size: -
v_call: TRBV6-5
cdr3_aa: CASSYSFRGANDGYTF

cdr3_length: 15
j_call: TRBJ2-5
clone_size: -
v_call: TRBV28
cdr3_aa: CASSAAPHIQETQYF

cdr3_length: 15
j_call: TRBJ2-7
clone_size: many
v_call: TRBV6-5
cdr3_aa: CASSYRDSPQSEQYF

cdr3_length: 16
j_call: TRBJ2-5
clone_size: -
v_call: TRBV7-2
cdr3_aa: CASSLWTSGLQETQYF

cdr3_length: 18
j_call: TRBJ2-4
clone_size: -
v_call: TRBV2
cdr3_aa: CASSGSTSGSYAKNIQYF

cdr3_length: 13
j_call: TRBJ1-1
clone_size: many
v_call: TRBV12-3/TRBV12-4
cdr3_aa: CASSDRGGYEAFF

cdr3_length: 16
j_call: TRBJ2-3
clone_size: many
v_call: TRBV6-5
cdr3_aa: CASSYSRTASTDTQYF

cdr3_length: 12
j_call: TRBJ1-1
clone_size: many
v_call: TRBV20-1
cdr3_aa: CSASDVNTEAFF

cdr3_length: 13
j_call: TRBJ2-5
clone_size: once
v_call: TRBV5-8
cdr3_aa: CASTTGSRETQYF

cdr3_length: 13
j_call: TRBJ1-1
clone_size: many
v_call: TRBV28
cdr3_aa: CASSHRENTEAFF

cdr3_length: 16
j_call: TRBJ2-7
clone_size: few
v_call: TRBV6-5
cdr3_aa: CASSYDFSGDSYEQYF

cdr3_length: 15
j_call: TRBJ2-5
clone_size: few
v_call: TRBV7-2
cdr3_aa: CASSLVAPLSPTQYF

cdr3_length: 13
j_call: TRBJ2-7
clone_size: many
v_call: TRBV20-1
cdr3_aa: CSAREDSRREQYF

cdr3_length: 17
j_call: TRBJ1-5
clone_size: many
v_call: TRBV6-4
cdr3_aa: CASSHGETGGSNQPQHF

cdr3_length: 16
j_call: TRBJ1-1
clone_size: -
v_call: TRBV28
cdr3_aa: CASSSGQGVSSTEAFF

cdr3_length: 16
j_call: TRBJ1-6
clone_size: few
v_call: TRBV3-1
cdr3_aa: CASSQEGSGRNSPLHF

cdr3_length: 15
j_call: TRBJ2-7
clone_size: many
v_call: TRBV27
cdr3_aa: CASSLRAGGDYEQYF

cdr3_length: 19
j_call: TRBJ2-2
clone_size: -
v_call: TRBV9
cdr3_aa: CASSYPAGYGREYDGELFF

cdr3_length: 14
j_call: TRBJ2-2
clone_size: many
v_call: TRBV12-3/TRBV12-4
cdr3_aa: CASSLEGYTGELFF

cdr3_length: 15
j_call: TRBJ2-7
clone_size: many
v_call: TRBV7-8
cdr3_aa: CASSYPGPRNYEQYF

cdr3_length: 13
j_call: TRBJ2-7
clone_size: many
v_call: TRBV11-1
cdr3_aa: CASSVGDTYEQYF

cdr3_length: 16
j_call: TRBJ1-2
clone_size: many
v_call: TRBV5-6
cdr3_aa: CASRAKTEPTNYGYTF

cdr3_length: 13
j_call: TRBJ2-5
clone_size: once
v_call: TRBV12-3/TRBV12-4
cdr3_aa: CASSFRSSETQYF

cdr3_length: 14
j_call: TRBJ2-1
clone_size: many
v_call: TRBV20-1
cdr3_aa: CSATTGLFFNEQFF

cdr3_length: 15
j_call: TRBJ2-6
clone_size: -
v_call: TRBV6-2/TRBV6-3
cdr3_aa: CASSYRLSGANVLTF

cdr3_length: 15
j_call: TRBJ1-5
clone_size: many
v_call: TRBV19
cdr3_aa: CASSISRQGFQPQHF

cdr3_length: 14
j_call: TRBJ1-1
clone_size: many
v_call: TRBV6-1
cdr3_aa: CASKPGQENTEAFF

cdr3_length: 16
j_call: TRBJ2-7
clone_size: -
v_call: TRBV11-2
cdr3_aa: CASSLIGSGSSYEQYF

cdr3_length: 14
j_call: TRBJ1-2
clone_size: many
v_call: TRBV28
cdr3_aa: CASRRGTALSGYTF

cdr3_length: 15
j_call: TRBJ2-7
clone_size: many
v_call: TRBV7-2
cdr3_aa: CASSPRTSETYEQYF

cdr3_length: 16
j_call: TRBJ2-5
clone_size: few
v_call: TRBV7-9
cdr3_aa: CASSPKGHRGGETQYF

cdr3_length: 16
j_call: TRBJ2-7
clone_size: many
v_call: TRBV7-9
cdr3_aa: CASSLGPAGLTYEQYF

cdr3_length: 14
j_call: TRBJ1-1
clone_size: many
v_call: TRBV12-3/TRBV12-4
cdr3_aa: CASSLGTGADEAFF

cdr3_length: 14
j_call: TRBJ2-7
clone_size: -
v_call: TRBV15
cdr3_aa: CATSRDPAGYEQYF

cdr3_length: 16
j_call: TRBJ2-2
clone_size: many
v_call: TRBV28
cdr3_aa: CASSSGTSGRAGELFF

cdr3_length: 13
j_call: TRBJ1-1
clone_size: many
v_call: TRBV5-1
cdr3_aa: CASSVAISTEAFF

cdr3_length: 17
j_call: TRBJ2-2
clone_size: many
v_call: TRBV28
cdr3_aa: CASSLDTLAGETGELFF

cdr3_length: 17
j_call: TRBJ2-7
clone_size: many
v_call: TRBV4-1
cdr3_aa: CASSQDGLAGPTYEQYF

cdr3_length: 14
j_call: TRBJ1-5
clone_size: many
v_call: TRBV5-1
cdr3_aa: CASSPGEGLQPQHF

cdr3_length: 15
j_call: TRBJ2-2
clone_size: many
v_call: TRBV2
cdr3_aa: CASGGRTTNTGELFF

cdr3_length: 13
j_call: TRBJ2-5
clone_size: few
v_call: TRBV19
cdr3_aa: CASSEGEKETQYF

cdr3_length: 15
j_call: TRBJ1-1
clone_size: many
v_call: TRBV7-2
cdr3_aa: CASSRGGTSNTEAFF

cdr3_length: 13
j_call: TRBJ1-2
clone_size: -
v_call: TRBV24-1
cdr3_aa: CATSDQGGARYTF

cdr3_length: 16
j_call: TRBJ2-3
clone_size: many
v_call: TRBV7-6
cdr3_aa: CASSKLAGGTLDTQYF

cdr3_length: 15
j_call: TRBJ2-5
clone_size: many
v_call: TRBV20-1
cdr3_aa: CSARGGSAQWETQYF

cdr3_length: 13
j_call: TRBJ2-2
clone_size: many
v_call: TRBV7-3
cdr3_aa: CASGSGGTGELFF